The rows below give T cell receptor beta chains drawn from one sample of a study of early stage breast cancer tumors. Assay used: immunoSEQ multiplex PCR; TCRdb lists only in-frame clones, some missing. The sample has about 17,000 clones, 65% to 85% seen once. Sequenced input: blood. Receptors were obtained from a person aged 65-85 years with breast cancer. CDR3s include the opening cysteine and the closing phenylalanine or tryptophan.

V | CDR3
TRBV29-1 | CSVPPGQGTDTQYF
TRBV12-5 | CASGPGQRNRETQYF
TRBV18 | CASSPGQGGRNQPQHF
TRBV15 | CATSRDNQETQYF
TRBV4-2 | CASSQETSGGAPDTQYF
TRBV19 | CASNPGQRHNEQFF
TRBV5-5 | CASSLGEGVSAFF
TRBV7-8 | CASSLDGSSMGGELFF
TRBV5-5 | CASSPLMERASYEQYF
TRBV21-1 | CASSKGRGVNTEAFF
TRBV18 | CASSPGKGEAFF
TRBV28 | CASRDRGASTDTQYF
TRBV2 | CASSGPVYEQYF
TRBV7-2 | CASSLISSALSSYEQYF
TRBV10-3 | CAITWDLAGPGELFF
TRBV27 | CASSLQASGFTDTQYF
TRBV19 | CASSIGTSGTGELFF
TRBV15 | CATSRDAQGNTEAFF
TRBV19 | CASSLRQVGDYEQYF
TRBV5-1 | CASSLVTGGGYEQYF
TRBV5-1 | CASSSGGSGNTIYF
TRBV19 | CASSRTGGDSPLHF
TRBV27 | CARHSSSYEQYF
TRBV28 | CASSFGYQETQYF
TRBV9 | CASSGVQGREAFF
TRBV7-6 | CASSLVGGQEKLFF
TRBV4-2 | CASSHWGGPETQYF
TRBV7-3 | CASSTTSGGAPNTQYF